This TCR beta chain was found in a study of radiation and T cells in renal cell carcinoma. Study results and caveats: Baseline intratumoral clonotype presence is unknown without pretreatment biopsies. Top tumor clonotypes rose in blood 2 weeks post-radiation, then contracted.

Time point denoted: baseline pretreatment blood. The treatment here: 15 Gy SBRT to primary tumor, nephrectomy 4 weeks later. After SBRT, blood was collected at 2 and 4 weeks, plus baseline. This renal cell carcinoma was of the clear cell type. In regard to this clone: Its antigen remains unknown.

The V and J ends lost 5 bases and 2 bases respectively, with 10 bases between them. Germline V gives CDR1 SGHTA, CDR2 FQGNSA. The CDR3 is made up of 13 amino acids. TCRdb's table, derived via immunoSEQ multiplex PCR, lists solely in-frame clones and lacks some. The sample yields 94,000 or so clones, over 75% seen once. The source of this sequence is a man aged 60-69 years with renal cell carcinoma. The J gene is TRBJ2-7, the V gene TRBV7-2; D call uncertain. The sample here was blood, taken from a patient whose treatment included radiotherapy and nephrectomy. The CDR3 nucleotides read TGTGCCAGCAGCCTTCCCCCACCCTACGAGCAGTACTTC. It translates to CASSLPPPYEQYF.